What follows describes a single T cell receptor (beta chain). Treatment of the sample: oral pan-JAK inhibitor, 5-10 mg twice daily. It was from alopecia areata patients that lesional scalp punch biopsies and peripheral blood were collected. The V gene lost 2 bases and the J gene lost 4 bases, with 11 bases spanning the gap. Germline values: CDR1 MNHEY, CDR2 SVGAGI. This CDR3 spans 14 amino acids. This record belongs to a study of CD8+ T cells in alopecia areata. Isolated RNA was reverse transcribed into cDNA used as the sequencing template. Measured with immunoSEQ multiplex PCR; TCRdb has only the in-frame clones, and not every one. The table includes approximately 300,000 clones, 58% detected once.

The chain carries TRBV6-5 and TRBJ1-1; D is unresolved. Sequences were derived from CD4+ T cells sorted from blood, sampled at week 24, from a patient treated with tofacitinib. The sequence was obtained from a human donor with alopecia areata. The CDR3 reads CASSYTGGSTEAFF. The DNA for the CDR3 is TGTGCCAGCAGTTACACCGGTGGTTCCACTGAAGCTTTCTTT.